This section outlines one T cell receptor beta chain sequence together with its context. Assay: immunoSEQ multiplex PCR; the TCRdb copy retains only in-frame clones and omits some. Here the sample spans about 170,000 clones, almost 90% being singletons. CDR3 length: 13 amino acids. The ends were cut back, 6 bases at V and 6 bases at J, with 15 bases in the middle. Per germline, CDR1 SGHRS and CDR2 YFSETQ. This sample stems from a study of control samples from healthy donors and cancer patients. The chain uses TRBV5-1 and TRBJ1-2, with TRBD1 as a possible D gene (5 bases). This clonotype was sampled from a woman in her 30s in good health. Sequenced: blood. The CDR3 bases are TGCGCCAGCAACAATACTGAGGGGCATGGCTACACCTTC. It is translated as CASNNTEGHGYTF. Combining the CDR3 with reference TRBV5-1 and TRBJ1-2 gives the whole variable domain KAGVTQTPRYLIKTRGQQVTLSCSPISGHRSVSWYQQTPGQGLQFLFEYFSETQRNKGNFPGRFSGRQFSNSRSEMNVSTLELGDSALYLCASNNTEGHGYTFGSGTRLTVV.